The T cell receptor beta chain under discussion was sequenced for a study of T cells in Graves' hyperthyroidism and ophthalmopathy. A note on this clonotype: As yet, its antigen is unknown.

Whole-study results and caveats: Among clonotypes expanded in thyroid above 0.001, most were also found in blood. In simple terms, a model built on 13 V-J features told ophthalmopathy apart from stable hyperthyroidism.

Amplification targeted TCR beta CDR3 regions from RNA transcripts. In the first-round RT-PCR of the TCR CDR3, the HTBI primer set was used. MiXCR was run by TCRdb on the multiplex PCR reads, yielding one entry per CDR3 protein. The sample shows around 300,000 distinct CDR3 sequences, roughly 13% of them seen only once. Calling Graves' hyperthyroidism stable meant ophthalmopathy did not progress within 18 months. The V end lost 4 bases, the J end lost 3 bases, and 13 bases lay between the germline ends. CDR1 and CDR2 (germline): LNHDA, SQIVND (reference sequence). CDR3 length: 15 amino acids. This chain connects TRBV19 to TRBJ1-3; D not resolved. The clonotype comes from a woman aged 40 to 50 with Graves' hyperthyroidism. Sequencing was done on a sample of blood. The CDR3: CASSKRWSFGNTIYF. CDR3 nucleotides: TGTGCCAGTAGTAAGAGATGGAGCTTTGGAAACACCATATATTTT.